A single count supports the clone carrying this TCR beta chain. Antigen specificity is unknown. The sample originates from a study of CD4+ T cells in melanoma. Notes on the study in general: In melanoma, neoantigen-specific CD4+ T cells reportedly differed in differentiation state.

The protocol was immunoSEQ multiplex PCR, while the TCRdb copy is restricted to in-frame clones and leaves out a portion. The data hold roughly 15,000 clones, with roughly three quarters observed a single time. V was pared by 3 bases and J by 0 bases, with 9 bases between. Looked up from germline, CDR1 is SGHTA and CDR2 is FQGNSA. This CDR3 region has 15 residues. Specimen: cells from a culture (not recorded whether cultured in vitro). This clonotype was obtained from a human donor with melanoma. V usage is TRBV7-2 and J usage is TRBJ2-1; the D is unclear. The CDR3 here is CASSFYASSYNEQFF. CDR3 DNA: TGTGCCAGCAGCTTTTACGCGAGCTCCTACAATGAGCAGTTCTTC.